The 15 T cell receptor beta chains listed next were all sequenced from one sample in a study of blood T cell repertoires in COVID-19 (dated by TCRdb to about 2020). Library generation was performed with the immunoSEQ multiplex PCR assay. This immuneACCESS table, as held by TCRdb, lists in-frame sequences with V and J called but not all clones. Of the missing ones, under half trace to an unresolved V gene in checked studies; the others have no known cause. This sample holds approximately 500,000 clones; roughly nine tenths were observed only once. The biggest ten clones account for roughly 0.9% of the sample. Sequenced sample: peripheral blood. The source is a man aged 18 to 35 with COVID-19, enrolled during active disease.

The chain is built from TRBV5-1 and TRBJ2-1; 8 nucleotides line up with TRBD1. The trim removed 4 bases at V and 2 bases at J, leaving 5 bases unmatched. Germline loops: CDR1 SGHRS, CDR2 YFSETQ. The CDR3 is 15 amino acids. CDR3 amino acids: CASSDTGGPYNEQFF. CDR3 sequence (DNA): TGCGCCAGCAGCGATACAGGGGGACCCTACAATGAGCAGTTCTTC.

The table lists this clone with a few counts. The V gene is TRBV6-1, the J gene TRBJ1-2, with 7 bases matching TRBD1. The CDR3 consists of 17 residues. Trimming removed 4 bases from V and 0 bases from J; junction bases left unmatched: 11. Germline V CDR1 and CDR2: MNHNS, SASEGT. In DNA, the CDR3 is TGTGCCAGCAGTGCGTTCACAGGGGTCCGTTCTAACTATGGCTACACCTTC. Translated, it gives CASSAFTGVRSNYGYTF.

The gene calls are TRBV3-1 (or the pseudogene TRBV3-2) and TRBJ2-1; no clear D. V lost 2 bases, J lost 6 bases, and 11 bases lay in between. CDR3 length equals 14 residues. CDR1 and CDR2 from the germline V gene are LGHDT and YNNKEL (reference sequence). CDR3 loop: CASSQMMSLNEQFF. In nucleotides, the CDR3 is TGTGCCAGCAGCCAAATGATGAGCCTCAATGAGCAGTTCTTC.

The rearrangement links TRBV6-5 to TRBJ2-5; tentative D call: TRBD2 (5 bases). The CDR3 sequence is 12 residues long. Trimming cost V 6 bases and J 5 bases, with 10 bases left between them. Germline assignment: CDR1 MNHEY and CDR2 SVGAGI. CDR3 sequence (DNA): TGTGCCAGCAGCGCGAGGGCGGAGACCCAGTACTTC. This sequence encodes CASSARAETQYF.

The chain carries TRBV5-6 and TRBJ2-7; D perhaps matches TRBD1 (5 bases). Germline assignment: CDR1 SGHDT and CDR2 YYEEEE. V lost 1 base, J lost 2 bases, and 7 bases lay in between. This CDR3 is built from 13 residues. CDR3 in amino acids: CASSLLTAYEQYF. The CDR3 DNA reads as TGTGCCAGCAGCTTGCTGACAGCCTACGAGCAGTACTTC.

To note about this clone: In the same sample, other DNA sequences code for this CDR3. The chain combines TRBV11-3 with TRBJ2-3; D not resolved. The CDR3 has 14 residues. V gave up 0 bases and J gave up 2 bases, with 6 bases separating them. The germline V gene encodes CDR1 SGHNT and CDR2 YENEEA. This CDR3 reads CASSLEADTDTQYF. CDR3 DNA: TGTGCCAGCAGCTTAGAAGCCGACACAGATACGCAGTATTTT.

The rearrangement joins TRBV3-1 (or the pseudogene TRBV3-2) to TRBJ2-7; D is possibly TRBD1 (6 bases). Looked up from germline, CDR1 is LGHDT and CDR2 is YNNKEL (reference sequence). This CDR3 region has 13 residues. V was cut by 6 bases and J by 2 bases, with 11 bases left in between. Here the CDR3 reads CASSLRGTYEQYF. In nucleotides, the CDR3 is TGTGCCAGCAGTCTCAGGGGAACCTACGAGCAGTACTTC.

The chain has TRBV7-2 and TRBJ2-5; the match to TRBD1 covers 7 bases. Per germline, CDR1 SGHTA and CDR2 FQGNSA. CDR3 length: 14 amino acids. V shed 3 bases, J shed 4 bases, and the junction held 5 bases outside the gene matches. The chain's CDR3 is CASSFPSGGETQYF. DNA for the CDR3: TGTGCCAGCAGCTTCCCATCAGGGGGAGAGACCCAGTACTTC. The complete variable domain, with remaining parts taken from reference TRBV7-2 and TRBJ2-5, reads GAGVSQSPSNKVTEKGKDVELRCDPISGHTALYWYRQSLGQGLEFLIYFQGNSAPDKSGLPSDRFSAERTGGSVSTLTIQRTQQEDSAVYLCASSFPSGGETQYFGPGTRLLVL.

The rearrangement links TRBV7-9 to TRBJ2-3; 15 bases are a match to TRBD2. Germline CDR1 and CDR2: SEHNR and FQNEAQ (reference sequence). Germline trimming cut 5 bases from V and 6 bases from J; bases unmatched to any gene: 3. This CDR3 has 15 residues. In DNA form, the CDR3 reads TGTGCCAGCAGCCCCGGACTAGCGGGAGGGGATACGCAGTATTTT. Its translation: CASSPGLAGGDTQYF.

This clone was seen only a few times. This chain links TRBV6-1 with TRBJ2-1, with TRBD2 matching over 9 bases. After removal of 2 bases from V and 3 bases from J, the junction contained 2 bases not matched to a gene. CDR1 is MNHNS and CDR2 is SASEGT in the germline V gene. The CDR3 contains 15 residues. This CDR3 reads CASSELAGNYNEQFF. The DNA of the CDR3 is TGTGCCAGCAGTGAACTAGCGGGGAACTACAATGAGCAGTTCTTC.

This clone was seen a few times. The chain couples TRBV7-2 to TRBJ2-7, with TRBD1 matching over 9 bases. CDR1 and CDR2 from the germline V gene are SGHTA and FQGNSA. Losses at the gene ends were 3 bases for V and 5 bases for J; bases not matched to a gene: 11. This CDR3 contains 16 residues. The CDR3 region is CASSLRPGQGLHEQYF. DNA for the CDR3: TGTGCCAGCAGCTTGCGTCCGGGACAGGGTCTCCACGAGCAGTACTTC.

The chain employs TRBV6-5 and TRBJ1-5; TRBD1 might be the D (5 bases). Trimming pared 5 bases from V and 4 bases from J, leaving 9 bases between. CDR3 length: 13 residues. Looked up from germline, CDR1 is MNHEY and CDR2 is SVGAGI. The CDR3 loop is CASSPRQNQPQHF. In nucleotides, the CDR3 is TGTGCCAGCAGTCCACGACAGAATCAGCCCCAGCATTTT.

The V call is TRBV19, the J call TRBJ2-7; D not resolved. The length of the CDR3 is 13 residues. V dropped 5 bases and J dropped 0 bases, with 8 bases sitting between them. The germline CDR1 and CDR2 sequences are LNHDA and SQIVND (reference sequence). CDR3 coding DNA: TGTGCCAGTAGTTCCGAGGCCTCCTACGAGCAGTACTTC. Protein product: CASSSEASYEQYF.

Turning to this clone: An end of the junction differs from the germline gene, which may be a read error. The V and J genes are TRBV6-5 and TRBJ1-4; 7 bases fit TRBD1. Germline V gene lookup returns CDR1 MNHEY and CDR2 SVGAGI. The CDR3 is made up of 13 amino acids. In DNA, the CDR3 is TGTGCCAGCAGCGACAGGGCTAAGGAAAAACTGTTTTTT. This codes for CASSDRAKEKLFF.

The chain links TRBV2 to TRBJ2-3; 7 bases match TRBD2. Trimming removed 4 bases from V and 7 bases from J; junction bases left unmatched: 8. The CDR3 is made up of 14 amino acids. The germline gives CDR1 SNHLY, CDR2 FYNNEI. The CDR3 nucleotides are TGTGCCAGCAGTGGAGGGCGGGGGAGCAATACGCAGTATTTT. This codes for CASSGGRGSNTQYF.